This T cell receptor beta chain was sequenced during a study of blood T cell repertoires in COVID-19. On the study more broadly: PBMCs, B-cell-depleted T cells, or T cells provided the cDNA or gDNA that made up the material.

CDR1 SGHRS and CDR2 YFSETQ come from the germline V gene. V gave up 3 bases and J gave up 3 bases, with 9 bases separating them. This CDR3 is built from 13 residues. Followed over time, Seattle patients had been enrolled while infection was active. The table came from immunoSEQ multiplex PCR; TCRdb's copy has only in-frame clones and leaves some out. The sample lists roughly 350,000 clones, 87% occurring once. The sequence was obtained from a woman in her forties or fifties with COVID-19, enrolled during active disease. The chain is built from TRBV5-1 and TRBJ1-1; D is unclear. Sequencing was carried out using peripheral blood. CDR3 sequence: CASSSPGYTEAFF. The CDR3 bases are TGCGCCAGCAGCTCCCCGGGGTACACTGAAGCTTTCTTT.